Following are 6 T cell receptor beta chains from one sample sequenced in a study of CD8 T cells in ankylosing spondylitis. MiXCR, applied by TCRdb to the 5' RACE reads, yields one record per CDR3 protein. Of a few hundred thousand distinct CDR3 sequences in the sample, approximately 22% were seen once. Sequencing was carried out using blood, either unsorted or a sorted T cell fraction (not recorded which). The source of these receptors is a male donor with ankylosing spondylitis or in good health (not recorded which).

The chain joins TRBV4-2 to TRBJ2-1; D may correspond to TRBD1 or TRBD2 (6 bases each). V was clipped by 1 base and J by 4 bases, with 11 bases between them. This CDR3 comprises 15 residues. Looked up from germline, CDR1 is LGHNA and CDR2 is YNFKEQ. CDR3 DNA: TGTGCCAGCAGCCAAGTAGGGGGGCAATACAATGAGCAGTTCTTC. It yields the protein CASSQVGGQYNEQFF.

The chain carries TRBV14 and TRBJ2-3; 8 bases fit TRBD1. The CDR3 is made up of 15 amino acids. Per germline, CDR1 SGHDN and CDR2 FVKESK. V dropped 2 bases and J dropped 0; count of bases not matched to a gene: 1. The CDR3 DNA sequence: TGTGCCAGCAGCCAATGGACAGGGAGCACAGATACGCAGTATTTT. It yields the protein CASSQWTGSTDTQYF.

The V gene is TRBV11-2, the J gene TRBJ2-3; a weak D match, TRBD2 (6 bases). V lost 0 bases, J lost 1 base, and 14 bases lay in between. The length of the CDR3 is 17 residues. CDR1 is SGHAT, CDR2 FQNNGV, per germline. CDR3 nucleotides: TGTGCCAGCAGCTTAGATGGGGGGACTGCCCGCACAGATACGCAGTATTTT. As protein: CASSLDGGTARTDTQYF.

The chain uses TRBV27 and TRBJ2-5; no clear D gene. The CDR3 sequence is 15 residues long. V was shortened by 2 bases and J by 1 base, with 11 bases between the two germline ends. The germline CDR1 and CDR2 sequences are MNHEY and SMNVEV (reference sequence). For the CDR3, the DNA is TGTGCCAGCAGTTTAGCAGCTGCTTCCCAAGAGACCCAGTACTTC. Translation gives CASSLAAASQETQYF.

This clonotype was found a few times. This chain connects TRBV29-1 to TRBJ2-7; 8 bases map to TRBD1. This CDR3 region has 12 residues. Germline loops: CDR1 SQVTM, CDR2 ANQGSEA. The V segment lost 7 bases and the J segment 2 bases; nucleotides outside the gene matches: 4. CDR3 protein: CSAGQGTYEQYF. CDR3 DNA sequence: TGCAGCGCCGGACAGGGCACCTACGAGCAGTACTTC.

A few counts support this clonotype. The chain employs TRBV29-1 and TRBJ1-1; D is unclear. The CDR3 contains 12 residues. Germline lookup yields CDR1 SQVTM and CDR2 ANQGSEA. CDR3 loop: CKVPVEDAEAFF. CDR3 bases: TGCAAAGTCCCAGTAGAAGACGCTGAAGCTTTCTTT.